The sequence of this TCR beta chain was determined in a study of regulatory T cells in long-lasting Graves disease. Whole-study findings and limits: Persistent Graves' patients had lower TCR diversity than newly diagnosed ones. Favored usage of TRBV28, TRBJ1-2 and TRBJ2-5 was recorded in persistent disease.

Described time point: persistent/refractory GD, antithyroid drugs over 5 years with positive TRAb. Scientists built the TCR library using RNA that was extracted from PBMCs. Tubes containing EDTA received nine milliliters of drawn peripheral blood. Both iRepertoire HTBI primers and Arm-PCR of CDR3 regions were used to build the TCR beta libraries. MiXCR, run by TCRdb on the multiplex PCR reads, gives a single entry per CDR3 protein. Seen here are fewer than 600,000 distinct CDR3 sequences, under 25% observed once, and the top ten hold less than 15%. This clonotype came up once. Its matching antigen is unknown. A read error may produce the germline difference seen at one junction end. The CDR3 sequence is 14 residues long. In germline, CDR1 is MNHEY, CDR2 SMNVEV (reference sequence).

The sample in question was peripheral blood mononuclear cells (PBMCs), obtained when the disease was refractory, from a patient treated with antithyroid drugs. The rearrangement links TRBV27 to TRBJ1-5; unclear D gene. The TCR was taken from a female donor with Graves disease. CDR3 nucleotide sequence: TGTGCCAGCAGTTTAAAGCCCCGGTTTCAGCCCCAGCGTTTT. It codes for CASSLKPRFQPQRF.